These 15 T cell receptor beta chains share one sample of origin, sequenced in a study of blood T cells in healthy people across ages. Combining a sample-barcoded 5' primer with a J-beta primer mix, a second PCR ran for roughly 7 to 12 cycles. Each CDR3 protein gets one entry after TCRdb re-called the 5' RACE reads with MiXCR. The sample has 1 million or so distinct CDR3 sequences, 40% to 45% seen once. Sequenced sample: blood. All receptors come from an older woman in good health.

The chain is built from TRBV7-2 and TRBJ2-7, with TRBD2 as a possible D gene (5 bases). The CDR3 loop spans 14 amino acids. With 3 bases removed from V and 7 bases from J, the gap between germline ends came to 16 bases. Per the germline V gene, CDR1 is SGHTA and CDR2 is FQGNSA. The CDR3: CASSLGSGNNEQYF. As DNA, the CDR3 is TGTGCCAGCAGCTTGGGGAGCGGAAACAATGAGCAGTACTTC.

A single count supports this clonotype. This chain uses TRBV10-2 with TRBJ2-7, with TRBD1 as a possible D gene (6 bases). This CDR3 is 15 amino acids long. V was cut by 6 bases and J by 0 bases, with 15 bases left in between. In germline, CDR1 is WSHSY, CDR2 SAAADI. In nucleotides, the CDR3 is TGCGCCAGCAGGGTCATCCCAGGGGCCTCCTACGAGCAGTACTTC. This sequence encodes CASRVIPGASYEQYF.

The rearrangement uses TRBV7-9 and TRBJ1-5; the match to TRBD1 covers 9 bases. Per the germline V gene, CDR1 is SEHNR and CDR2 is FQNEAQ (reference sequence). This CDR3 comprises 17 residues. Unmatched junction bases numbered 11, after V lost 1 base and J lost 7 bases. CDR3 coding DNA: TGTGCCAGCAGCTTAGGGGGGACAGGGCCGATGTGGCAGCCCCAGCATTTT. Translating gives CASSLGGTGPMWQPQHF.

This chain's CDR3 is CASSSLDVGQTYSYEQYF. CDR3 nucleotide sequence: TGTGCCAGCAGTTCATTAGACGTAGGACAGACTTACTCCTACGAGCAGTACTTC. This chain uses TRBV27 with TRBJ2-7; D possibly corresponds to TRBD1 (6 bases). The germline gives CDR1 MNHEY, CDR2 SMNVEV (reference sequence). The CDR3 runs 18 residues. The V gene lost 4 bases and the J gene lost 0 bases, with 22 bases spanning the gap.

The CDR3 region has the DNA TGTGCCAGCAGTGAACTAGCGATGACGGGCTCCTACGAGCAGTACTTC. Translated: CASSELAMTGSYEQYF. The chain carries TRBV2 and TRBJ2-7; a possible D gene is TRBD2 (6 bases). CDR3 length equals 16 residues. The V end lost 2 bases, the J end lost 0 bases, and 14 bases lay between the germline ends. Germline-derived CDR1 and CDR2 are SNHLY and FYNNEI.

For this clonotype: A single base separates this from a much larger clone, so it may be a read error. The CDR3 protein is CSARVTSGRQYF. In nucleotides, the CDR3 is TGCAGTGCTAGAGTGACTAGCGGGAGGCAGTACTTC. The chain couples TRBV20-1 to TRBJ2-5, with TRBD2 matching over 13 bases. This CDR3 has 12 amino acids. V lost 1 base, J lost 11 bases, and 1 base stayed unmatched. Germline-derived CDR1 and CDR2 are DFQATT and SNEGSKA (reference sequence).

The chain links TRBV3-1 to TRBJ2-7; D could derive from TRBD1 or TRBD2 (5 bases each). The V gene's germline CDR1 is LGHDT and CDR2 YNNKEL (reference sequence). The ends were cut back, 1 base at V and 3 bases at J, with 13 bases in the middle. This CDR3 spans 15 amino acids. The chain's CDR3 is CASSQGVGAGYEQYF. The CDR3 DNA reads TGTGCCAGCAGCCAAGGAGTCGGGGCGGGCTACGAGCAGTACTTC.

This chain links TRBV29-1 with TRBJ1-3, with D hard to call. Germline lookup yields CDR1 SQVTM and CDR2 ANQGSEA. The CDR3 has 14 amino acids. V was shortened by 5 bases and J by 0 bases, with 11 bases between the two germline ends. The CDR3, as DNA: TGCAGCGTTTCGGAGTTTCTCTCTGGAAACACCATATATTTT. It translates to CSVSEFLSGNTIYF.

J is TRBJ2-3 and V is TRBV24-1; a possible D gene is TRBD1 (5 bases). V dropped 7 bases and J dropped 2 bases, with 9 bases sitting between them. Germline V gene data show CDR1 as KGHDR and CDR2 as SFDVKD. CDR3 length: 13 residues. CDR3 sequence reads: CATRTGFTDTQYF. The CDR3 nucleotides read TGTGCCACCAGAACAGGTTTCACAGATACGCAGTATTTT.

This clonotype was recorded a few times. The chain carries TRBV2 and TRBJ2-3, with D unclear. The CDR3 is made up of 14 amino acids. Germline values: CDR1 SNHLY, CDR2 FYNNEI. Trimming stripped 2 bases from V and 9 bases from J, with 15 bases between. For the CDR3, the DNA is TGTGCCAGCAGTGAAATCGTTGGAGTTGACACGCAGTATTTT. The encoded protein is CASSEIVGVDTQYF.

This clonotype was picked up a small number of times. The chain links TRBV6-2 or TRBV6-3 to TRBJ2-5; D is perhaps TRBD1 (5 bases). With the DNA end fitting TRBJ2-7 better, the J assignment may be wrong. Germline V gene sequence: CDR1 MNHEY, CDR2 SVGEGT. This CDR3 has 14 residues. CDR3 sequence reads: CASRTSGSNDEQYF. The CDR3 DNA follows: TGTGCCAGTCGTACCTCAGGGTCTAACGACGAGCAGTACTTC.

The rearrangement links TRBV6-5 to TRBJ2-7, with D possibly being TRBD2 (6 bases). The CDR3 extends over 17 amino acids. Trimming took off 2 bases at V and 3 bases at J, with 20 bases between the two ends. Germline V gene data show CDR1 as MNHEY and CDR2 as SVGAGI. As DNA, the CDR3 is TGTGCCAGCAGTTACCGATTTGGCGGGACCTTCTTCTACGAGCAGTACTTC. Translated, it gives CASSYRFGGTFFYEQYF.

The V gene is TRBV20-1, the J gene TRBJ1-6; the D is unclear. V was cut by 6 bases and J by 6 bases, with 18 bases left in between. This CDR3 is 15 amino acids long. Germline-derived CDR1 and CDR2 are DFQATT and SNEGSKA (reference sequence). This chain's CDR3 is CSAWTGEGSNSPLHF. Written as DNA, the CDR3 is TGCAGTGCCTGGACTGGGGAGGGAAGTAATTCACCCCTCCACTTT.

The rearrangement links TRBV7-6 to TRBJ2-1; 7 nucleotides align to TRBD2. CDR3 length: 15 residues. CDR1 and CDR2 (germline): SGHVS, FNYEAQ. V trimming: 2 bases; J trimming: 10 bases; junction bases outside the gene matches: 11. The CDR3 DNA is TGTGCCAGCAGCTTATTCATCGAGCGGGACTCGGAGCAGTTCTTC. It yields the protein CASSLFIERDSEQFF. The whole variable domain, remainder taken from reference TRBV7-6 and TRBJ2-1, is GAGVSQSPRYKVTKRGQDVALRCDPISGHVSLYWYRQALGQGPEFLTYFNYEAQQDKSGLPNDRFSAERPEGSISTLTIQRTEQRDSAMYRCASSLFIERDSEQFFGPGTRLTVL.

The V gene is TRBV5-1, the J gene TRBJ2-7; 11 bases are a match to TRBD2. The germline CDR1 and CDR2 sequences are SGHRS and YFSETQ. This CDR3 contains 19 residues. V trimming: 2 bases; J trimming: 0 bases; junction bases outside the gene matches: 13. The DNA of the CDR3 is TGCGCCAGCAGCTTTGGAGTCCTAGCGGGAGGCTTAAGCTCCTACGAGCAGTACTTC. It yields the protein CASSFGVLAGGLSSYEQYF.